One T cell receptor (beta chain) is described in this entry. TCRdb processed the RT-PCR reads anew with MiXCR; each CDR3 protein has one entry. The data contain more than 600,000 distinct CDR3 sequences, more than 13% of them singletons. This sequence originates from a female donor in good health, serving as a healthy control. The specimen sequenced was memory CD4+ T cells from blood.

The CDR3 sequence: CATSRVVVQPQHF. CDR3 DNA sequence: TGTGCCACCAGCAGAGTTGTGGTTCAGCCCCAGCATTTT. V usage is TRBV15 and J usage is TRBJ1-5; no reliable D call. CDR1 and CDR2 (germline): LNHNV, YYDKDF (reference sequence). Between the trimmed V and J ends, which lost 1 base and 6 bases, there was a span of 7 bases. This CDR3 is built from 13 residues.